The present T cell receptor beta chain was sequenced within a study of CD8 T cells in Susac syndrome. Overall study: Eight or nine of the sequenced Susac syndrome patients were in remission, and about 6 had active disease.

On this clonotype: Its matching antigen is unknown.

General study points: A relatively small number of individuals underwent TCR sequencing and HLA analysis.

Germline V gene sequence: CDR1 SGHRS, CDR2 YFSETQ. V lost 1 base, J lost 8 bases, and 16 bases lay in between. The CDR3 spans 16 residues. With random hexamers, reverse transcription was performed on about 0.5 to 1 ug of RNA. Coverage of TCR beta CDR3 amplification by immunoSEQ multiplex PCR extended to 54 Vbeta and 13 Jbeta. TCRdb passed the immunoSEQ multiplex PCR reads through MiXCR, listing each CDR3 protein once. Of around 170,000 distinct CDR3 sequences listed, roughly 94% are singletons. What was sequenced was CD4+ T cells from PBMCs. The genes are TRBV5-1 and TRBJ1-6; D unresolved. The sequence came from a human donor with Susac syndrome. CDR3 DNA: TGCGCCAGCAGCTTGACCGGGGTGGAAGTTCATTCACCCCTCCACTTT. Its translation is CASSLTGVEVHSPLHF. Full variable domain (rest looked up from reference TRBV5-1 and TRBJ1-6): KAGVTQTPRYLIKTRGQQVTLSCSPISGHRSVSWYQQTPGQGLQFLFEYFSETQRNKGNFPGRFSGRQFSNSRSEMNVSTLELGDSALYLCASSLTGVEVHSPLHFGNGTRLTVT.